The 11 T cell receptor beta chains below come from one sample, sequenced in a study of blood T cell repertoires in COVID-19. Sequencing used immunoSEQ multiplex PCR; TCRdb keeps in-frame clones, though not all of them. The sample lists about 330,000 clones; over 75% were seen once. Sequencing was done on a sample of peripheral blood. Source of these receptors: a woman aged 45-65 years with active or convalescent COVID-19.

There are a few counts of this clone. This chain joins TRBV2 and TRBJ1-3, with 7 positions matching TRBD1. CDR3 length: 14 amino acids. Germline lookup yields CDR1 SNHLY and CDR2 FYNNEI. V was clipped by 4 bases and J by 8 bases; unmatched bases: 8. The CDR3 spells CASSADRAIHTIYF. The CDR3, as DNA: TGTGCCAGCAGTGCCGACAGGGCGATACACACCATATATTTT.

V gene TRBV9 combines with J gene TRBJ1-2; D may be TRBD1 (6 bases). The V end lost 1 base, the J end lost 2 bases, and 12 bases lay between the germline ends. Germline V gives CDR1 SGDLS, CDR2 YYNGEE. This CDR3 has 15 residues. CDR3: CASSVSGGANYGYTF. DNA for the CDR3: TGTGCCAGCAGCGTAAGCGGGGGGGCGAACTATGGCTACACCTTC.

This rearrangement joins TRBV7-2 to TRBJ1-2; 11 bases match TRBD1. The CDR3 has 17 residues. Germline trimming cut 7 bases from V and 5 bases from J; bases unmatched to any gene: 15. Germline V CDR1 and CDR2: SGHTA, FQGNSA. The CDR3 DNA reads as TGTGCCAGCACCCTGAGGACAGGGGGCCCCCAGGTTTATGGCTACACCTTC. This translates into CASTLRTGGPQVYGYTF.

The V and J genes are TRBV5-1 and TRBJ2-2; 12 bases align to TRBD1. This CDR3 region has 19 residues. V was pared by 2 bases and J by 2 bases, with 10 bases of the junction left unmatched. Germline V gene lookup returns CDR1 SGHRS and CDR2 YFSETQ. This CDR3 reads CASSLGDRGPTLNTGELFF. CDR3 in DNA: TGCGCCAGCAGCTTAGGGGACAGGGGGCCCACTCTAAACACCGGGGAGCTGTTTTTT. The full variable domain, with the rest looked up from reference TRBV5-1 and TRBJ2-2, is KAGVTQTPRYLIKTRGQQVTLSCSPISGHRSVSWYQQTPGQGLQFLFEYFSETQRNKGNFPGRFSGRQFSNSRSEMNVSTLELGDSALYLCASSLGDRGPTLNTGELFFGEGSRLTVL.

The V gene is TRBV28, the J gene TRBJ2-1; no reliable D call. Looked up from germline, CDR1 is MDHEN and CDR2 is SYDVKM. V lost 7 bases, J lost 6 bases, and 10 bases lay in between. The CDR3 is made up of 12 amino acids. The CDR3 sequence: CASTSQPNEQFF. DNA of the CDR3: TGTGCCAGCACTAGTCAACCCAATGAGCAGTTCTTC.

This chain uses TRBV10-3 with TRBJ1-2, with D maybe TRBD1 (6 bases). Germline V gene lookup returns CDR1 ENHRY and CDR2 SYGVKD. The length of the CDR3 is 13 residues. The V end was cut by 10 bases, the J end by 8 bases, with 20 bases between. CDR3 DNA sequence: TGTGCCAGCTCAGGGGCAATATTCGAGGGCTACACCTTC. Protein sequence: CASSGAIFEGYTF.

This chain connects TRBV29-1 to TRBJ1-2; perhaps TRBD1 as D (5 bases). Germline lookup yields CDR1 SQVTM and CDR2 ANQGSEA. The CDR3 runs 12 residues. V lost 4 bases and J 3 bases, leaving 9 bases between the germline ends. The CDR3 spells CSVVWGDYGYTF. In DNA form, the CDR3 reads TGCAGCGTTGTCTGGGGGGACTATGGCTACACCTTC. The complete variable domain, with remaining parts taken from reference TRBV29-1 and TRBJ1-2, reads SAVISQKPSRDICQRGTSLTIQCQVDSQVTMMFWYRQQPGQSLTLIATANQGSEATYESGFVIDKFPISRPNLTFSTLTVSNMSPEDSSIYLCSVVWGDYGYTFGSGTRLTVV.

J is TRBJ1-5 and V is TRBV6-5, with a possible D match to TRBD1 (6 bases). Germline CDR1 reads MNHEY; CDR2 reads SVGAGI. The CDR3 is 16 residues long. The V gene lost 1 base and the J gene lost 2 bases, with 12 bases spanning the gap. CDR3 residues: CASSYCTGLCNQPQHF. The CDR3 bases are TGTGCCAGCAGTTACTGCACAGGGCTATGCAATCAGCCCCAGCATTTT.

This clone came up a few times. V and J are TRBV7-2 and TRBJ1-1; no definite D call. Germline assignment: CDR1 SGHTA and CDR2 FQGNSA. This CDR3 spans 13 amino acids. Trimming shortened V by 3 bases and J by 5 bases, and 10 bases separated the two germline ends. In DNA form, the CDR3 reads TGTGCCAGCAGCTTTACCCCGGGGACTGAAGCTTTCTTT. It codes for CASSFTPGTEAFF.

The chain employs TRBV30 and TRBJ2-7; a weak D match, TRBD1 (6 bases). Germline V gene lookup returns CDR1 GTSNPN and CDR2 SVGIG (reference sequence). The V end lost 2 bases, the J end lost 4 bases, and 12 bases lay between the germline ends. The length of the CDR3 is 13 residues. The CDR3 DNA follows: TGTGCCTGGAGTACCGAGAGGGGGTACGAGCAGTACTTC. Amino acids: CAWSTERGYEQYF.

The V and J genes are TRBV28 and TRBJ2-2, with a tentative D call TRBD2 (5 bases). Trimming took 3 bases from V and 2 from J, leaving 7 bases between them. CDR3 length: 14 amino acids. Germline V lookup: CDR1 MDHEN, CDR2 SYDVKM. CDR3 protein: CASSFGRNTGELFF. The CDR3 DNA sequence: TGTGCCAGCAGTTTTGGGAGAAACACCGGGGAGCTGTTTTTT.